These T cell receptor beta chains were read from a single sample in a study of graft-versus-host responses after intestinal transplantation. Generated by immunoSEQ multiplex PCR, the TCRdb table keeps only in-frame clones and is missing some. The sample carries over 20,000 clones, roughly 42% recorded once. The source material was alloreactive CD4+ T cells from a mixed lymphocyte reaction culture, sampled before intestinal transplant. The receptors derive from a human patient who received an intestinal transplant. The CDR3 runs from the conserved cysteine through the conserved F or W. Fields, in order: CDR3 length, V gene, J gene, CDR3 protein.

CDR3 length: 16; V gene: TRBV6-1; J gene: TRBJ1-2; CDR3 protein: CASSEMPLTDLYGYTF
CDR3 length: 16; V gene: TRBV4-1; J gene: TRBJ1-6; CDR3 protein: CASSDPWDRGDSPLHF
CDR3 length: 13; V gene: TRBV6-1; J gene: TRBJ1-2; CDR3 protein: CASSEGQLYGYTF
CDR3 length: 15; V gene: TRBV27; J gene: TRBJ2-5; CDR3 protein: CASRLLGQGAKTQYF
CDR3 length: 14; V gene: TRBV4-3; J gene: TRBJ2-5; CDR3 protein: CASSHSVNEETQYF
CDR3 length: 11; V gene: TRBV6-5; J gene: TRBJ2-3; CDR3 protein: CASSQGGTQYF
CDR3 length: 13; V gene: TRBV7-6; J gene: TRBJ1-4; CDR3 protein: CASSFGGSEKLFF
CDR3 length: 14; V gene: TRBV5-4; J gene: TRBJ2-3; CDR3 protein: CASSSPRQTDTQYF
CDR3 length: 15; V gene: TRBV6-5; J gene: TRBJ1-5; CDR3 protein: CASSWSRGPNQPQHF
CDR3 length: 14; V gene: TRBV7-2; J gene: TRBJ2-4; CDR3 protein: CASSLVLAKNIQYF
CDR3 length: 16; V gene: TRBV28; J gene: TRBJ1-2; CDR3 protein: CASRNYGQGANYGYTF
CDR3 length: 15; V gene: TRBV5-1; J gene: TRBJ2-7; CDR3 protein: CASSLGALSMGEQYF
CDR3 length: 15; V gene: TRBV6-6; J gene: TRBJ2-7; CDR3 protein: CASSYEASGSGEQYF
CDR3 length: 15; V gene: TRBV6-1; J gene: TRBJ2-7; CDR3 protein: CASSLLSGSSYEQYF
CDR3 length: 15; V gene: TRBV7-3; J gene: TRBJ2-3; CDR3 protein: CASSSGGGSTDTQYF
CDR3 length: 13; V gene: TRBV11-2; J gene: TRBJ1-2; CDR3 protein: CASSLDRNYGYTF
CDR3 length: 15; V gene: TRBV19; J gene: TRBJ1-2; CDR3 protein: CASSIVIRTVYGYTF
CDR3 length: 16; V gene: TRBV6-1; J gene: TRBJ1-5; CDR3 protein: CASSEAGRYSNQPQHF
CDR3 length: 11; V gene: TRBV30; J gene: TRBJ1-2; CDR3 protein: CAWNQIYGYTF
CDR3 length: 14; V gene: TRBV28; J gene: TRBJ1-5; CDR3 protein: CASRTTGGYQPQHF
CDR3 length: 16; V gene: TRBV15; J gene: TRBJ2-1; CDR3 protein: CATRDNAPRMLGEQFF
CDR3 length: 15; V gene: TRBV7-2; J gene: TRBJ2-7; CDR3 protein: CASSLVGTSIHEQYF